This T cell receptor beta chain came from a study of molecular identifiers for immune sequencing clone quantification. The CDR3 runs to 16 residues. In germline, CDR1 is MNHEY, CDR2 SVGEGT. Trimming pared 2 bases from V and 2 bases from J, leaving 15 bases between. Naive CD8 T cells, phenotype CD8+CD4-CCR7+CD45RA+, were sorted. TCRdb passed the PCR reads through MiXCR, listing each CDR3 protein once. Altogether around 320,000 distinct CDR3 sequences are present, roughly a quarter being singletons, with the ten largest covering 0.74%. This clonotype showed up just a few times. What was sequenced was naive CD8+ T cells from blood, with Jurkat cell RNA spiked in. Subset meaning: FACS-sorted CD8+CD4-CCR7+CD45RA+ naive T cells. The V gene is TRBV6-2 or TRBV6-3, the J gene TRBJ2-5; D is uncertain. The clonotype comes from a human donor in good health. Some libraries in this study had Jurkat cell RNA spiked in. The CDR3 bases are TGTGCCAGCAGTTACGATGAGGTGATTATACAAGAGACCCAGTACTTC. Its protein is CASSYDEVIIQETQYF.